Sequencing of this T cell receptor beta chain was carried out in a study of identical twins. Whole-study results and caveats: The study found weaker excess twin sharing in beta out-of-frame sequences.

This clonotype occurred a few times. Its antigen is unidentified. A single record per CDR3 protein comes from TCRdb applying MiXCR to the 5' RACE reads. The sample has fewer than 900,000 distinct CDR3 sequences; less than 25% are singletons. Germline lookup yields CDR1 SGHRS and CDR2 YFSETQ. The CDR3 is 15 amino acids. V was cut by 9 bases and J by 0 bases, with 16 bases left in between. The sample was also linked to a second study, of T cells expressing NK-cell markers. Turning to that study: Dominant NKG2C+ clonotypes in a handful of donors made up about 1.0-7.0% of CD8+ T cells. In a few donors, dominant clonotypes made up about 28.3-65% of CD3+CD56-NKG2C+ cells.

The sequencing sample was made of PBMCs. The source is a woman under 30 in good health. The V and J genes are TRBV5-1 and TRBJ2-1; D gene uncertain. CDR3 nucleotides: TGCGCCACCAGGCCATTACCGCTCTCCTACAATGAGCAGTTCTTC. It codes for CATRPLPLSYNEQFF.